This T cell receptor (beta chain) was retrieved from a study of cytomegalovirus exposure and HLA in healthy donors. Study-wide findings and caveats: Investigators reported 150 to 200 TCR beta chains as tied to cytomegalovirus. Later analysis identified 16,951 TCR beta sequences associated with HLA alleles, using a false discovery rate threshold of 0.05. TCR beta V- and J-gene trimming, according to a later analysis, was linked to a missense DCLRE1C variant.

Note on this clone: Its target is unknown.

60 Vbeta and 13 Jbeta primers were used in PCR. The method was immunoSEQ multiplex PCR; TCRdb's version includes in-frame clones alone and lacks a portion of them. Here the sample table reports approximately 92,000 clones. Sequencing input: PBMCs. This receptor was taken from a woman under 40 in good health and CMV-seronegative.

The CDR3 loop is CASSLGRSDEQFF. CDR3 DNA: TGTGCCAGCAGTTTGGGGAGGAGCGATGAGCAGTTCTTC. The chain uses TRBV6-5 and TRBJ2-1, with a tentative D call TRBD2 (6 bases). The CDR3 covers 13 residues. The V gene lost 4 bases and the J gene lost 8 bases, with 12 bases spanning the gap. Germline-derived CDR1 and CDR2 are MNHEY and SVGAGI.